The T cell receptor beta chain under discussion was sequenced for a study of OX40 agonist ivuxolimab in advanced cancers. Study-level information: Three partial responders included one hepatocellular carcinoma patient and two cutaneous melanoma patients. Study-level results: There were, on average, more expanded clones in CD8+ T cells than in CD4+.

The V and J ends lost 3 bases and 2 bases respectively, with 13 bases between them. Germline V CDR1 and CDR2: SGHVS, FQNEAQ. The CDR3 has 15 amino acids. Details on this clone: The target antigen is unknown.

Method: immunoSEQ multiplex PCR; TCRdb's copy keeps in-frame clones and lacks some. Among tens of thousands of clones listed, 82% were seen once. This specimen consisted of CD4+ or CD8+ T cells sorted from blood, obtained in a trial of the OX40 agonist ivuxolimab. This clonotype was sampled from an adult with an advanced solid tumor such as melanoma, head and neck, liver or kidney cancer. The chain is built from TRBV7-8 and TRBJ1-1; no firm D call. The CDR3 loop reads CASSLVAGINTEAFF. DNA of the CDR3: TGTGCCAGCAGCTTGGTTGCAGGTATAAACACTGAAGCTTTCTTT.